This T cell receptor (beta chain) was captured by sequencing in a study of PD-1 blockade in mismatch repair-deficient tumors. Study-wide points: After pembrolizumab, tumor-resident clones rose rapidly, then generally contracted before radiologic responses.

Concerning this clone: Its antigen remains unidentified.

Assay used: immunoSEQ multiplex PCR; TCRdb lists only in-frame clones, some missing. In the table there are about 100,000 clones, about 79% of which are singletons. The germline gives CDR1 SGDLS, CDR2 YYNGEE. This CDR3 spans 15 amino acids. The ends were cut back, 0 bases at V and 6 bases at J, with 13 bases in the middle. The specimen was peripheral blood, collected less than 37 weeks after starting pembrolizumab. The V and J genes are TRBV9 and TRBJ2-1, with TRBD2 as a possible D gene (6 bases). The TCR sequence derives from an adult with mismatch repair-deficient cancer. The CDR3 DNA reads TGTGCCAGCAGCGTAGCGGGCGGGAAGGGCAATGAGCAGTTCTTC. This sequence encodes CASSVAGGKGNEQFF. Full variable domain (remainder filled in from reference TRBV9 and TRBJ2-1): DSGVTQTPKHLITATGQRVTLRCSPRSGDLSVYWYQQSLDQGLQFLIQYYNGEERAKGNILERFSAQQFPDLHSELNLSSLELGDSALYFCASSVAGGKGNEQFFGPGTRLTVL.